This T cell receptor (beta chain) was recorded in a study of shared clonotypes between healthy human individuals. Only in-frame clones appear in the TCRdb table, and some are missing; sequencing was by immunoSEQ multiplex PCR. Of 1,500,000 or so clones listed, about 98.5% are singletons. This TCR was sampled from a man aged 30 to 39 in good health. The sample comprised naive CD4+ T cells sorted from blood. The sample's subset: CD45RA+ positively selected.

CDR3 nucleotides: TGTGCCAGCAAAGTCCGGCTAGCGGACAATGAGCAGTTCTTC. Residues: CASKVRLADNEQFF. The chain couples TRBV6-6 to TRBJ2-1; 7 positions agree with TRBD2. The CDR3 is 14 residues long. Germline V gives CDR1 MNHNY, CDR2 SVGAGI (reference sequence). Trimming cost V 7 bases and J 5 bases; bases outside gene matches: 8.